Listed below are T cell receptor beta chains from one sample, sequenced in a study of long-term antiretroviral therapy in people with HIV. Produced via immunoSEQ multiplex PCR; TCRdb's table is partial and in-frame only. The data show about 21,000 clones, roughly 79% seen once. The sample consisted of unsorted PBMCs, taken 2.2 years after starting antiretroviral therapy. The receptor source for this set is a middle-aged man with HIV. Both conserved end residues are part of each CDR3. A D gene is named only where the DNA matches it firmly. Size is omitted from some rows. Given values are once, few, many or a class for expanded clones.

J,V,D,size,CDR3,DNA
TRBJ2-5,TRBV30,TRBD2,-,CAWRPTSGGFQETQYF,TGTGCCTGGAGACCTACTAGCGGGGGATTCCAAGAGACCCAGTACTTC
TRBJ2-7,TRBV28,TRBD2,-,CASKRGVGGVQYF,TGTGCCAGCAAAAGGGGCGTGGGAGGGGTGCAGTACTTC
TRBJ2-3,TRBV7-8,-,-,CASRHTDTQYF,TGTGCCAGCAGGCATACAGATACGCAGTATTTT
TRBJ2-1,TRBV4-3,-,-,CASSQAGGARRNEQFF,TGCGCCAGCAGCCAAGCCGGGGGCGCTCGTAGGAATGAGCAGTTCTTC
TRBJ1-1,TRBV9,-,-,CASSVEAAQNTEAFF,TGTGCCAGCAGCGTAGAAGCCGCTCAGAACACTGAAGCTTTCTTT
TRBJ2-1,TRBV7-9,-,-,CASSLDHLTSFF,TGTGCCAGCAGCTTAGACCATTTAACTTCGTTCTTC
TRBJ1-5,TRBV19,-,-,CASSIARGGSNQPQHF,TGTGCCAGTAGTATCGCGCGGGGTGGAAGCAATCAGCCCCAGCATTTT
TRBJ2-7,TRBV28,TRBD2,once,CASSLGLAGGEGKQYF,TGTGCCAGCAGTTTGGGGCTAGCGGGAGGGGAAGGGAAGCAGTACTTC
TRBJ1-2,TRBV7-2,-,-,CASSLAGTVSINYGYTF,TGTGCCAGCAGCTTAGCGGGAACAGTCTCGATAAACTATGGCTACACCTTC
TRBJ1-5,TRBV28,-,-,CASLRPTGYNQPQHF,TGTGCCAGCCTCCGACCTACAGGGTACAATCAGCCCCAGCATTTT
TRBJ2-2,TRBV5-6,TRBD1,-,CASSLEFRQGLGELFF,TGTGCCAGCAGCTTGGAATTTCGACAGGGGCTCGGGGAGCTGTTTTTT
TRBJ2-7,TRBV7-6,-,-,CASSLDSGVTYEQYF,TGTGCCAGCAGCTTAGATTCCGGCGTTACCTACGAGCAGTACTTC
TRBJ2-7,TRBV2,TRBD1,-,CASKDRGYEQYF,TGTGCCAGCAAGGACAGGGGCTACGAGCAGTACTTC
TRBJ1-6,TRBV7-3,-,few,CASSLTDNSPLHF,TGTGCCAGCAGCTTAACTGACAATTCACCCCTCCACTTT
TRBJ1-2,TRBV11-2,-,-,CASSLLDRDVYGYTF,TGTGCCAGCAGCTTACTGGATCGCGATGTGTATGGCTACACCTTC
TRBJ2-3,TRBV4-1,TRBD2,-,CASSQTSGSTDTQYF,TGCGCCAGCAGCCAGACTAGCGGGAGCACAGATACGCAGTATTTT
TRBJ2-1,TRBV20-1,-,-,CSAGRAHEQFF,TGCAGTGCTGGTAGGGCCCATGAGCAGTTCTTC
TRBJ1-1,TRBV2,TRBD1,-,CASSLNSQGTQAFF,TGTGCCAGCAGTCTCAATTCACAGGGGACACAAGCTTTCTTT
TRBJ1-3,TRBV28,TRBD1,once,CASMFTGQGEDTIYF,TGTGCCAGCATGTTTACGGGACAGGGGGAGGACACCATATATTTT
TRBJ2-7,TRBV4-1,-,-,CASSQYLQGYEQYF,TGCGCCAGCAGCCAATACCTACAGGGCTACGAGCAGTACTTC
TRBJ2-1,TRBV29-1,-,-,CSVVGNEQFF,TGCAGCGTGGTGGGGAATGAGCAGTTCTTC
TRBJ1-1,TRBV30,TRBD1,-,CARRQGSEAFF,TGTGCCCGCCGACAGGGCTCTGAAGCTTTCTTT
TRBJ2-1,TRBV5-6,TRBD2,-,CASSYGAASGGYEQFF,TGTGCCAGCAGCTACGGGGCGGCTAGCGGGGGTTATGAGCAGTTCTTC
TRBJ1-1,TRBV9,TRBD1,-,CASSAYPDRGLNEAFF,TGTGCCAGCAGCGCTTATCCTGACAGGGGGCTTAATGAAGCTTTCTTT
TRBJ2-1,TRBV6-1,-,-,CASSGMGGGSYNEQFF,TGTGCCAGCAGTGGGATGGGAGGGGGCTCCTACAATGAGCAGTTCTTC
TRBJ1-3,TRBV29-1,-,few,CSVGVAGNTIYF,TGCAGCGTTGGAGTTGCTGGAAACACCATATATTTT
TRBJ2-1,TRBV4-3,TRBD1,few,CASSSKAGGGEQFF,TGCGCCAGCAGCTCTAAGGCAGGGGGCGGTGAGCAGTTCTTC
TRBJ2-4,TRBV4-3,-,-,CASSPSGRKIKNIQYF,TGCGCCAGCAGCCCCAGCGGAAGGAAAATCAAAAACATTCAGTACTTC
TRBJ2-4,TRBV29-1,TRBD1,-,CSVTQGAVGIQYF,TGCAGCGTTACGCAGGGGGCGGTGGGCATTCAGTACTTC
TRBJ2-4,TRBV6-1,-,once,CASRDTRDIQYF,TGTGCCAGCCGGGACACCCGGGACATTCAGTACTTC
TRBJ2-2,TRBV27,TRBD1,-,CASSLTGGWNTGELFF,TGTGCCAGCAGCCTCACAGGGGGATGGAACACCGGGGAGCTGTTTTTT
TRBJ1-2,TRBV6-5,-,-,CASYRRQGGYTF,TGTGCCAGCTATAGAAGGCAAGGCGGCTACACCTTC
TRBJ2-1,TRBV27,-,medium-sized,CASSLLGNEQFF,TGTGCCAGCAGTTTATTGGGCAATGAGCAGTTCTTC
TRBJ2-1,TRBV5-1,TRBD1,-,CASSFVPTGTGTYNEQFF,TGCGCCAGCAGCTTTGTCCCCACCGGGACAGGGACCTACAATGAGCAGTTCTTC
TRBJ1-1,TRBV6-5,-,few,CASSYSGGNTEAFF,TGTGCCAGCAGTTACTCGGGGGGGAACACTGAAGCTTTCTTT
TRBJ2-2,TRBV7-6,TRBD2,-,CASSQAGGTGELFF,TGTGCCAGCAGCCAAGCGGGGGGGACGGGGGAGCTGTTTTTT
TRBJ2-5,TRBV11-2,TRBD2,-,CASSLGGEGRAETQYF,TGTGCCAGCAGCTTAGGGGGGGAGGGCCGAGCAGAGACCCAGTACTTC
TRBJ1-1,TRBV5-1,-,-,CASRRTMNTEAFF,TGCGCCTCCCGAAGGACAATGAACACTGAAGCTTTCTTT
TRBJ2-3,TRBV13,-,-,CASSPYSTDTQYF,TGTGCCAGCAGCCCCTACAGCACAGATACGCAGTATTTT
TRBJ2-7,TRBV30,-,-,CAFEAATSYEQYF,TGTGCCTTCGAAGCGGCCACTTCCTACGAGCAGTACTTC
TRBJ1-6,TRBV4-1,-,once,CASSQEGRLKGNSPLHF,TGCGCCAGCAGCCAAGAAGGCAGGCTTAAGGGGAATTCACCCCTCCACTTT